This T cell receptor beta chain originates from a study of CD8 T cells in ankylosing spondylitis. Study results and caveats: Under 10 highly homologous variants formed a TCR beta motif that appeared characteristic of ankylosing spondylitis blood. Disease-associated clones were CD8+ and fairly uncommon in peripheral blood.

With respect to this clonotype: Its antigen remains unknown.

This CDR3 is 14 amino acids long. Germline V lookup: CDR1 DFQATT, CDR2 SNEGSKA (reference sequence). V lost 4 bases to trimming and J lost 6 bases, with 19 bases between them. Using its own MiXCR run on the 5' RACE reads, TCRdb lists one record per CDR3 protein. The sample lists 700,000 to 850,000 distinct CDR3 sequences; roughly 10% were seen once. The receptor's source is a male donor with ankylosing spondylitis. The chain carries TRBV20-1 and TRBJ2-7; D is possibly TRBD1 (6 bases). Input material: blood, either unsorted or a sorted T cell fraction (not recorded which). CDR3 DNA sequence: TGCAGTGCTACGAGACAGGCCTACGTGGGCGAGCAGTACTTC. Protein product: CSATRQAYVGEQYF.